Listed here are 25 T cell receptor beta chains from one sample, sequenced in a study of tumor and adjacent non-tumor tissue in lung cancer. RNA was extracted from bulk tissue without any cell sorting. More than 3 cm separated this lung sample from the edge of the tumor. A modified ARM-PCR protocol with three rounds of nested PCR amplified TCRbeta. One entry per CDR3 protein results from TCRdb running MiXCR on the multiplex PCR reads. The table lists 60,000 or so distinct CDR3 sequences, about 56% of them singletons. The specimen sequenced was distant non-tumor lung tissue. These receptors came from a man between 65 and 80 years old with non-small cell lung cancer.

The chain uses TRBV28 and TRBJ2-5, with D perhaps assigned TRBD1 or TRBD2 (5 bases each). Trimming stripped 7 bases from V and 1 base from J, with 13 bases between. The germline gives CDR1 MDHEN, CDR2 SYDVKM. CDR3 length: 14 amino acids. The DNA of the CDR3 is TGTGCCAGCACAACTTGGGGGTGCCAAGAGACCCAGTACTTC. Amino acids: CASTTWGCQETQYF.

As regards this clonotype: The CDR3 does not close with the conserved phenylalanine or tryptophan, likely indicating a read error. No DNA is shown, since the ends of the CDR3 on it are uncertain; the CDR3 is the one TCRdb lists. V and J are TRBV12-3 or TRBV12-4 and TRBJ1-2; TRBD1, as called in the table, went unchecked against the DNA. With termini counted, the CDR3 has 14 amino acids. CDR3 sequence: CASSRTGKVYGYAS.

As to this clonotype: One end of the junction does not line up with germline, which may come from a read error. The J gene is TRBJ1-2, the V gene TRBV6-1, with D possibly matching TRBD1 (6 bases). CDR1 is MNHNS, CDR2 SASEGT, per germline. This CDR3 region has 14 residues. The CDR3 DNA sequence: TGTGCCGGCAGCCGCACCCCAGGGGCCTGTGGCTACACCTTC. Translating gives CAGSRTPGACGYTF.

As for this clonotype: Given the absence of the conserved phenylalanine or tryptophan at the CDR3 end, a read error is likely. This chain's CDR3 is CTWSVLGAYGYTI. The CDR3 DNA follows: TGTACCTGGAGTGTACTTGGAGCCTATGGCTACACCATC. J is TRBJ1-2 and V is TRBV30, with no clear D. CDR3 length equals 13 residues. Germline loops: CDR1 GTSNPN, CDR2 SVGIG (reference sequence).

As concerns this clonotype: Since a much larger clone is just one base distant, this may be a read error. This chain uses TRBV6-5 with TRBJ2-7; D is uncertain. CDR3 length: 15 residues. Germline V gene sequence: CDR1 MNHEY, CDR2 SVGAGI. The CDR3 is CASNYQKPPSYEQYF. The CDR3, as DNA: TGTGCCAGCAATTACCAAAAGCCCCCCTCCTACGAGCAGTACTTC.

The V and J genes are TRBV29-1 and TRBJ1-2; a possible D gene is TRBD1 (5 bases). This CDR3 spans 12 amino acids. Germline-derived CDR1 and CDR2 are SQVTM and ANQGSEA. CDR3 loop: CSAGQTNYGYTF. In DNA, the CDR3 is TGCAGTGCCGGACAAACTAACTATGGCTACACCTTC. The full variable domain, in which reference TRBV29-1 and TRBJ1-2 provide the parts outside the CDR3, is SAVISQKPSRDICQRGTSLTIQCQVDSQVTMMFWYRQQPGQSLTLIATANQGSEATYESGFVIDKFPISRPNLTFSTLTVSNMSPEDSSIYLCSAGQTNYGYTFGSGTRLTVV.

This rearrangement joins TRBV7-9 to TRBJ2-3, with TRBD2 matching 7 bases. V lost 7 bases, J lost 2 bases, and 15 bases stayed unmatched. The CDR3 has 17 residues. In germline, CDR1 is SEHNR, CDR2 FQNEAQ (reference sequence). CDR3 nucleotides: TGTGCCAGCAACCTAGGAGGGCTAGCGGCCTCCACAGATACGCAGTATTTT. Translating it yields CASNLGGLAASTDTQYF. Together with reference TRBV7-9 and TRBJ2-3, the CDR3 gives the full variable domain: DTGVSQNPRHKITKRGQNVTFRCDPISEHNRLYWYRQTLGQGPEFLTYFQNEAQLEKSRLLSDRFSAERPKGSFSTLEIQRTEQGDSAMYLCASNLGGLAASTDTQYFGPGTRLTVL.

Notes on this clonotype: A much more abundant neighbour one base away suggests this may be a read error. The J gene is TRBJ2-1, the V gene TRBV15, with no clear D. The CDR3 is made up of 14 amino acids. The V gene's germline CDR1 is LNHNV and CDR2 YYDKDF (reference sequence). Here the CDR3 reads CATNRDDTTDEQFF. The CDR3 nucleotides are TGTGCCACCAACAGAGATGATACGACGGATGAGCAGTTCTTC.

About this clonotype: This may arise from a read error, as a much more abundant clone is one base away. The CDR3 is CASSCSQGRPNEKLFF. The CDR3, as DNA: TGTGCCAGCAGTTGTTCACAGGGGCGACCTAATGAAAAACTGTTTTTT. V and J are TRBV12-3 or TRBV12-4 and TRBJ1-4; 7 nucleotides match TRBD1. The trim removed 4 bases at V and 3 bases at J, leaving 8 bases unmatched. CDR3 size: 16 residues.

There are many counts of this clonotype. The chain couples TRBV12-3 or TRBV12-4 to TRBJ2-5; 9 bases are shared with TRBD1. CDR3 length equals 15 residues. J gave up 7 bases and V 5 bases, and 11 bases lay outside the gene matches. The CDR3, as DNA: TGTGCCAGCAGTCCCCGGACAGGGGTGGCAGCGACCCAGTACTTC. This encodes CASSPRTGVAATQYF.

The V gene is TRBV5-1, the J gene TRBJ2-7; D is tentatively TRBD1 or TRBD2 (6 bases each). The V end lost 1 base, the J end lost 4 bases, and 18 bases lay between the germline ends. This CDR3 has 16 residues. Germline assignment: CDR1 SGHRS and CDR2 YFSETQ. The CDR3 nucleotides read TGCGCCAGCAGCTTGATTGGGGGGCGCGCTACGTACGAGCAGTACTTC. Its protein is CASSLIGGRATYEQYF.

In the case of this clonotype: A much bigger clone sits one base away, suggesting this may be a read error. The chain is built from TRBV5-8 and TRBJ2-6; TRBD1 aligns across 10 bases. Per the germline V gene, CDR1 is SGHTS and CDR2 is YDEGEE. This CDR3 comprises 18 residues. V was pared by 4 bases and J by 3 bases, with 10 bases of the junction left unmatched. The CDR3 spells CASSRRDRGYVGANVLTF. The CDR3 DNA reads as TGTGCCAGCAGCCGCCGGGACAGGGGTTATGTTGGGGCCAACGTCCTGACTTTC. Full variable domain (rest looked up from reference TRBV5-8 and TRBJ2-6): EAGVTQSPTHLIKTRGQQATLRCSPISGHTSVYWYQQALGLGLQFLLWYDEGEERNRGNFPPRFSGRQFPNYSSELNVNALELEDSALYLCASSRRDRGYVGANVLTFGAGSRLTVL.

Concerning this clonotype itself: A read error may account for a junction end that differs from germline. V and J are TRBV4-2 and TRBJ1-5; tentative D call: TRBD1 (6 bases). CDR1 LGHNA and CDR2 YNFKEQ come from the germline V gene. The CDR3 loop spans 18 amino acids. The CDR3 region has the DNA TGTGCCAGCGGCCAAGGGACGATGCAGGGGATGAGCATTCAGCCCCAGCATTTT. This codes for CASGQGTMQGMSIQPQHF.

The chain recombines TRBV11-1 with TRBJ1-3; the D gene is possibly TRBD1 (5 bases). CDR3 length: 13 residues. Germline CDR1 is SGHAT and CDR2 is FQDESV (reference sequence). The CDR3 coding sequence is TGTGACAACAGCTCAGGGAATGGGAACACCATATATTTT. Amino acid sequence: CDNSSGNGNTIYF. The full variable domain, its missing parts supplied by reference TRBV11-1 and TRBJ1-3, is EAEVAQSPRYKITEKSQAVAFWCDPISGHATLYWYRQILGQGPELLVQFQDESVVDDSQLPKDRFSAERLKGVDSTLKIQPAELGDSAMYLCDNSSGNGNTIYFGEGSWLTVV.

Worth noting for this clonotype: A read error may produce the germline difference seen at one junction end. The rearrangement uses TRBV29-1 and TRBJ1-1; D is perhaps TRBD1 (6 bases). The CDR3 loop spans 14 amino acids. Germline V gene data show CDR1 as SQVTM and CDR2 as ANQGSEA. Here the CDR3 DNA reads TGCAGCATTGGGGGGCAGGGGCTGAACACTAAAGCTTTCTTT. It is translated as CSIGGQGLNTKAFF.

On this clonotype: A much larger clone is a single base away; this may be a read error. The chain combines TRBV5-6 with TRBJ2-3; D is perhaps TRBD1 (5 bases). The CDR3 is made up of 13 amino acids. Germline V lookup: CDR1 SGHDT, CDR2 YYEEEE. CDR3 coding DNA: TGTGCCAGCACGCCAGGGTACACAGATATGCAGTATTTT. Its translation is CASTPGYTDMQYF.

As regards this clonotype: In this CDR3 the conserved last residue, phenylalanine or tryptophan, is missing, so a read error is likely. The V and J genes are TRBV11-2 and TRBJ2-1; D might be TRBD2 (5 bases). Germline-derived CDR1 and CDR2 are SGHAT and FQNNGV. The CDR3 is 13 residues long. This CDR3 reads CAGSYVGGIEQFL. The CDR3 DNA is TGTGCCGGCAGCTATGTCGGAGGAATTGAGCAGTTCCTC.

To note about this clonotype: Lacking the conserved final phenylalanine or tryptophan, this CDR3 likely reflects a read error. The J gene is TRBJ2-3, the V gene TRBV29-1, with 10 bases matching TRBD1. CDR1 and CDR2 (germline): SQVTM, ANQGSEA. The CDR3 is 15 residues long. V lost 3 bases to trimming and J lost 4 bases; unmatched junction nucleotides: 7. The CDR3 nucleotides are TGCAGCGTTGATGGGACAGGGGCGGGGGCAGATACGCAGTATCTA. It is translated as CSVDGTGAGADTQYL.

The table lists this clonotype with a count of one. This could be a read error, since a much larger clone is one nucleotide away. This rearrangement joins TRBV10-3 to TRBJ2-7; D gene uncertain. Trimming took off 3 bases at V and 8 bases at J, with 11 bases between the two ends. CDR1 is ENHRY, CDR2 SYGVKD, per germline. This CDR3 comprises 12 residues. The CDR3 reads CAISDIPTKQYF. DNA for the CDR3: TGTGCCATCAGTGATATTCCAACCAAGCAGTACTTC.

Notes on this clonotype: Mismatch with germline at one junction end may stem from a read error. This chain uses TRBV14 with TRBJ2-5; 12 bases line up with TRBD2. Germline CDR1 is SGHDN and CDR2 is FVKESK. This CDR3 is built from 18 residues. The CDR3 loop is CASCQRLAGGSGAETQYF. CDR3 nucleotides: TGTGCCAGCTGCCAACGGCTAGCGGGAGGGTCCGGAGCCGAGACCCAGTACTTC.

This clonotype came up many times. The gene calls are TRBV4-1 and TRBJ2-5; 9 bases are a match to TRBD1. Germline V lookup: CDR1 MGHRA, CDR2 YSYEKL. The CDR3 contains 15 residues. The J segment lost 5 bases and the V segment lost 4 bases, leaving 8 bases of the junction unmatched. The CDR3 protein is CASSRRGQGGETQYF. DNA for the CDR3: TGCGCCAGCAGCCGAAGGGGACAGGGAGGCGAGACCCAGTACTTC.

Details on this clonotype: The junction does not match germline at one end; this may be a read error. The rearrangement uses TRBV29-1 and TRBJ1-2; 7 nucleotides align to TRBD1. Germline CDR1 SQVTM, CDR2 ANQGSEA. The CDR3 runs 12 residues. CDR3 bases: TGCAGCGTTACCACAGGGGAGGTTGGTTACATCTTC. It specifies CSVTTGEVGYIF.

With respect to this clonotype: A read error may produce the germline difference seen at one junction end. The chain is built from TRBV6-2 or TRBV6-3 and TRBJ2-7; possibly TRBD2 for D (6 bases). Germline V lookup: CDR1 MNHEY, CDR2 SVGEGT. The CDR3 contains 14 residues. The CDR3 spells CDSSQSPGTLGQYF. CDR3 coding DNA: TGTGACAGCAGCCAAAGTCCCGGGACTCTTGGGCAGTACTTC.

The V call is TRBV15, the J call TRBJ2-1; D is possibly TRBD1 or TRBD2 (5 bases each). Between the trimmed V and J ends, which lost 2 bases and 5 bases, there was a span of 10 bases. Germline V CDR1 and CDR2: LNHNV, YYDKDF (reference sequence). This CDR3 comprises 14 residues. In DNA form, the CDR3 reads TGTGCCACCAGCAGACATGGGGGTAACAATGAGCAGTTCTTC. Protein: CATSRHGGNNEQFF. Variable domain in full (rest from reference TRBV15 and TRBJ2-1): DAMVIQNPRYQVTQFGKPVTLSCSQTLNHNVMYWYQQKSSQAPKLLFHYYDKDFNNEADTPDNFQSRRPNTSFCFLDIRSPGLGDTAMYLCATSRHGGNNEQFFGPGTRLTVL.

Comments on this clonotype: One end of the junction varies from germline; a read error may be responsible. V is TRBV11-2 and J is TRBJ2-5; 7 nucleotides line up with TRBD1. Germline loops: CDR1 SGHAT, CDR2 FQNNGV. This CDR3 is 16 amino acids long. The CDR3 sequence: CASSWTGTADQETHYF. In DNA form, the CDR3 reads TGCGCCAGCAGCTGGACCGGGACAGCGGACCAAGAGACCCACTACTTC.